This TCR beta chain was profiled in a study of blood T cells in healthy people across ages. Regarding the study as a whole: Fewer expanded clones and more diversity marked long-lived versus aged donors. Estimated diversity that came from one million T cells was considered an underestimate. As age increased, TCR beta diversity per million T cells fell in a roughly linear fashion.

Sample-barcoded 5' priming and a J-beta primer mix drove a second PCR of roughly 6 to 12 cycles. A single record per CDR3 protein comes from TCRdb applying MiXCR to the 5' RACE reads. The data show about 1.6 million distinct CDR3 sequences, roughly a third seen once. The germline V gene has CDR1 MDHEN and CDR2 SYDVKM. CDR3 size: 15 residues. In the case of this clonotype: The antigen is not known.

Whenever a sample was processed, at least 7 million PBMCs were isolated. Material for sequencing was blood. The TCR was taken from a woman in her twenties or thirties in good health. The chain joins TRBV28 to TRBJ2-4, with 9 positions matching TRBD1. Gene TRBJ2-7 matches the end of the DNA better, so the J call may be wrong. This CDR3 reads CASSSPGQGRYEQYF. The CDR3 DNA is TGTGCCAGCAGTTCCCCGGGACAGGGTCGGTACGAGCAGTACTTC.